This entry is about one T cell receptor (beta chain). Its cognate antigen has yet to be identified. Per-base qualities were not stored, and no clone one base away is much larger. The sample's time point, from its label and the paper: week 5, during vaccination. Every vaccine dose consisted of 300 ug of a 20-mer mutant IDH1 peptide in Montanide, administered subcutaneously together with topical imiquimod. Newly diagnosed WHO grade 3 or 4 IDH1-mutant astrocytomas showing loss of nuclear ATRX were present in the donors. The samples were drawn from NOA16, a multicentre, single-arm, open-label phase I trial in Germany that tested a mutant IDH1 peptide vaccine in humans for the first time. Genomic DNA for TCRB sequencing was isolated from EDTA blood with the DNeasy Blood and Tissue Kit. The library was built by means of the immunoSEQ multiplex PCR assay. The hsTCRB Kit was used according to the manufacturer's protocol to amplify rearranged TCR beta chain sequences. Sequencing of TCRB libraries was carried out on an Illumina MiSeq. Turning to the authors' computational methods: The kit vendor's proprietary platform handled demultiplexing, trimming and gene mapping. The table comes from immuneACCESS by way of TCRdb, which keeps in-frame sequences with V and J called. Part of the clones is missing from these tables; in studies checked, under half for an unresolved V gene and the rest for unknown reasons. For V, J and clone size, that table is used; D and trimming come from the DNA. This sample has approximately 24,000 clones in its table, and 77% of those were observed once. Less than 9.5% of the sample belongs to the ten largest clones.

These data originate in a study of a mutant IDH1 vaccine in newly diagnosed glioma (dated by TCRdb to the early 2020s). Describing the broader study: Across visits V03 through V10, patients got a total of eight vaccinations, given in weeks 1, 3, 5, 7, 11, 15, 19 and 23. Vaccination started 4-6 weeks after radiotherapy alone, or was given together with temozolomide cycles in the groups whose treatment included chemotherapy. Of the roughly 33 treated patients, approximately 60% were male and 37.5% were female, and the mean age was 40.4 years. Prior to enrollment, patients had been given standard therapy consisting of radiotherapy alone, temozolomide alone, or radiochemotherapy with temozolomide, with the combination given to most patients. Peripheral blood was collected at six visits: V03 (baseline), V05, V07, V10, V12 and V13. Longitudinal TCRB deep sequencing was performed for about two dozen treated patients wherever samples were available for exploratory analyses. Findings and caveats that apply to the study as a whole: Immune responses induced by the vaccine were seen in more than 85% of patients across multiple MHC alleles. Pseudoprogression appeared unrelated to alterations in the top peripheral T cell clonotypes detected by TCRB sequencing. PBMC samples for TCRB deep sequencing were selected based on availability. The authors noted that analyses of patient blood samples could not be reproduced because of sample limitations.

The receptor's source is a man aged 35-49 years with glioma. Sequences were derived from PBMCs, sampled from a glioma patient whose treatment included an IDH1 peptide vaccine.

Here is the DNA: TGTGCCAGCAGCTTAGAGACCGGGGTGGCGGGAAAGTACGTC. This encodes CASSLETGVAGKYV. The chain links TRBV7-9 with TRBJ2-7; tentative D gene TRBD2, with 6 bases matching. V is cut by 1 base and J by 11 bases, and the space between the germline ends is 18 bases. CDR1 and CDR2, looked up from the germline V gene (reference sequence), are SEHNR and FQNEAQ. The CDR3, from cysteine to valine, totals 14 residues. Left in the record is the CDR3 DNA by itself, 42 bases read in frame from the first base.